The next 29 T cell receptor beta chains were all read from a single sample in a study of shared clonotypes between healthy human individuals. Clones were sequenced by immunoSEQ multiplex PCR, and TCRdb holds only the in-frame ones, with some missing. The sample shows 520,000 or so clones, approximately 79% of them seen only once. Source material: PBMCs. Receptors originate from a woman aged 40 to 50 in good health. Some clones in this sample may be carry-over from other donors' samples.

The chain links TRBV7-3 to TRBJ2-7; 10 nucleotides line up with TRBD2. CDR3 size: 16 residues. Per germline, CDR1 SGHTA and CDR2 FQGTGA. V gave up 5 bases and J gave up 7 bases; unmatched junction bases: 14. The CDR3 is CASSPRAALAGREQYF. As DNA, the CDR3 is TGTGCCAGCAGCCCTAGGGCGGCACTAGCGGGACGGGAGCAGTACTTC.

This sequence joins TRBV4-2 and TRBJ2-1; D may be TRBD1 (6 bases). Germline CDR1 reads LGHNA; CDR2 reads YNFKEQ. The V gene lost 4 bases and the J gene lost 3 bases, with 13 bases spanning the gap. This CDR3 region has 15 residues. In nucleotides, the CDR3 is TGTGCCAGCAGCCGGACAGTCCTTGACTACAATGAGCAGTTCTTC. Translation gives CASSRTVLDYNEQFF.

This clone was found many times. The chain carries TRBV14 and TRBJ1-2, with 8 bases aligning to TRBD1. Germline CDR1 SGHDN, CDR2 FVKESK. The CDR3 contains 14 residues. V lost 4 bases and J lost 3; bases outside the gene matches: 4. CDR3 loop: CASSPRQGYYGYTF. The DNA of the CDR3 is TGTGCCAGCAGCCCCCGACAGGGGTACTATGGCTACACCTTC.

V and J are TRBV7-9 and TRBJ2-2; 11 nucleotides match TRBD2. The V and J ends lost 5 bases and 6 bases, in that order; junction bases with no gene match: 11. There are 17 residues in the CDR3. Germline CDR1 SEHNR, CDR2 FQNEAQ (reference sequence). The CDR3 sequence: CASSATSGSAGPGELFF. In DNA form, the CDR3 reads TGTGCCAGCAGCGCTACTAGCGGGAGTGCTGGGCCCGGGGAGCTGTTTTTT.

This clone has just a few counts. The chain combines TRBV5-1 with TRBJ1-4; TRBD1 matches 7 bases. V lost 1 base and J lost 5; bases outside the gene matches: 8. This CDR3 contains 16 residues. CDR1 SGHRS and CDR2 YFSETQ come from the germline V gene. The CDR3 loop reads CASSLYPGQRNEKLFF. CDR3 coding DNA: TGCGCCAGCAGCTTGTACCCGGGACAGAGAAATGAAAAACTGTTTTTT.

The V and J genes are TRBV5-5 and TRBJ2-7; D possibly corresponds to TRBD2 (5 bases). This CDR3 has 14 residues. V was shortened by 0 bases and J by 6 bases, with 13 bases between the two germline ends. Germline CDR1 reads SGHKS; CDR2 reads YYEKEE (reference sequence). CDR3 nucleotide sequence: TGTGCCAGCAGCTTGGGAGGGTCGCGGATCGAGCAGTACTTC. Translated: CASSLGGSRIEQYF.

The sample holds a few counts of this clone. For the CDR3, the DNA is TGCGCCAGCAGCCAAGAGAGGGGATCCACCGGGGAGCTGTTTTTT. As protein: CASSQERGSTGELFF. The chain carries TRBV4-3 and TRBJ2-2; D is possibly TRBD1 or TRBD2 (5 bases each). Germline lookup yields CDR1 LGHNA and CDR2 YSLEER. Trimming cost V 0 bases and J 4 bases, with 9 bases left between them. The CDR3 loop spans 15 amino acids.

This clone appeared once. The rearrangement joins TRBV5-8 to TRBJ2-5; D might be TRBD1 (6 bases). With 0 bases removed from V and 2 bases from J, the gap between germline ends came to 11 bases. Looked up from germline, CDR1 is SGHTS and CDR2 is YDEGEE. CDR3 length: 15 amino acids. CDR3 nucleotide sequence: TGTGCCAGCAGCTTGGGTCCAGGGGAACAAGAGACCCAGTACTTC. Residues: CASSLGPGEQETQYF.

The CDR3 is CASSSTSGSNEQFF. The CDR3 coding sequence is TGTGCCAGCAGCTCCACTAGCGGGTCCAATGAGCAGTTCTTC. The chain employs TRBV11-2 and TRBJ2-1; TRBD2 aligns across 9 bases. Germline V gene sequence: CDR1 SGHAT, CDR2 FQNNGV. The CDR3 is made up of 14 amino acids. Unmatched junction bases numbered 4, after V lost 4 bases and J lost 6 bases.

The chain has TRBV11-2 and TRBJ1-4; D gene unclear. Trimming cost V 5 bases and J 8 bases, with 15 bases left between them. The CDR3 has 14 residues. CDR1 and CDR2 from the germline V gene are SGHAT and FQNNGV. The CDR3 DNA sequence: TGTGCCAGCAGCCAAACACCAGTCACGGAAAAACTGTTTTTT. It codes for CASSQTPVTEKLFF.

V usage is TRBV29-1 and J usage is TRBJ2-7, with 10 bases identical to TRBD1. Per germline, CDR1 SQVTM and CDR2 ANQGSEA. The CDR3 has 12 amino acids. The J segment lost 7 bases and the V segment lost 7 bases, leaving 7 bases of the junction unmatched. In nucleotides, the CDR3 is TGCAGCGCTCGGACAGGGGGATGGGAGCAGTACTTC. Translating gives CSARTGGWEQYF.

The chain is built from TRBV9 and TRBJ2-5; D might be TRBD1 (6 bases). V was clipped by 0 bases and J by 3 bases, with 6 bases between them. Looked up from germline, CDR1 is SGDLS and CDR2 is YYNGEE. The CDR3 loop spans 13 amino acids. CDR3 DNA sequence: TGTGCCAGCAGCGTAGACAGGGAAGAGACCCAGTACTTC. It encodes CASSVDREETQYF.

Points on this clone: The same CDR3 also results from other DNA sequences found in this sample. The chain is built from TRBV28 and TRBJ2-7; 8 positions agree with TRBD2. V lost 4 bases and J lost 3; bases outside the gene matches: 2. This CDR3 has 13 residues. Germline assignment: CDR1 MDHEN and CDR2 SYDVKM. In DNA, the CDR3 is TGTGCCAGCAGTTCCCGGGGGGGCTACGAGCAGTACTTC. Encoded protein: CASSSRGGYEQYF.

The V gene is TRBV5-4, the J gene TRBJ2-2, with 7 nucleotides matching TRBD1. Germline CDR1 and CDR2: SGHNT and YYREEE (reference sequence). The CDR3 extends over 16 amino acids. V trimming: 3 bases; J trimming: 2 bases; junction bases outside the gene matches: 7. The CDR3 sequence: CASSSNRGANTGELFF. The CDR3, as DNA: TGTGCCAGCAGCTCTAACAGGGGAGCAAACACCGGGGAGCTGTTTTTT.

This clone was seen only once. The rearrangement links TRBV2 to TRBJ2-2; D gene uncertain. V was clipped by 7 bases and J by 5 bases, with 11 bases between them. The V gene's germline CDR1 is SNHLY and CDR2 FYNNEI. The CDR3 is 13 residues long. The CDR3: CASKLGRTGELFF. In DNA form, the CDR3 reads TGTGCCAGCAAACTGGGCCGGACCGGGGAGCTGTTTTTT.

In the case of this clone: This sample also contains other DNA sequences that code for the same CDR3. The CDR3 sequence is CASSTTSGSYNEQFF. CDR3 sequence (DNA): TGCGCCAGCAGCACCACTAGCGGCTCCTACAATGAGCAGTTCTTC. The genes are TRBV5-1 and TRBJ2-1; 8 bases align to TRBD2. The CDR3 has 15 amino acids. In germline, CDR1 is SGHRS, CDR2 YFSETQ. Losses at the gene ends were 4 bases for V and 0 bases for J; bases not matched to a gene: 3.

The J gene is TRBJ2-3, the V gene TRBV5-1; possibly TRBD1 or TRBD2 for D (7 bases each). CDR1 is SGHRS and CDR2 is YFSETQ in the germline V gene. CDR3 length: 15 residues. Trimming stripped 2 bases from V and 2 bases from J, with 12 bases between. The CDR3 nucleotides are TGCGCCAGCAGCTTCCAGGGGGGGTCCACAGATACGCAGTATTTT. Encoded protein: CASSFQGGSTDTQYF.

The chain uses TRBV21-1 and TRBJ2-2; the listed D gene, TRBD2, was not tested against the DNA. TRBV21-1 constitutes a pseudogene. This CDR3 spans 24 amino acids. The DNA for the CDR3 is TGTGCCAGCCCGAAAAAGGGACTAGCGGGAAAGCCCTACATCCAGGCCGCGAACACCGGGGAGCTGTTTTTT. Protein product: CASPKKGLAGKPYIQAANTGELFF.

This clone showed up just a few times. The V gene is TRBV4-3, the J gene TRBJ2-3; a possible D gene is TRBD1 (7 bases). Per germline, CDR1 LGHNA and CDR2 YSLEER. This CDR3 is 17 amino acids long. Trimming stripped 1 base from V and 0 bases from J, with 14 bases between. CDR3 protein: CASSQGIGGQSTDTQYF. In DNA form, the CDR3 reads TGCGCCAGCAGCCAAGGAATCGGGGGACAGAGCACAGATACGCAGTATTTT.

This clone was seen a single time. This chain links TRBV11-2 with TRBJ2-1; no clear D gene. V dropped 5 bases and J dropped 4 bases, with 15 bases sitting between them. Germline values: CDR1 SGHAT, CDR2 FQNNGV. This CDR3 spans 15 amino acids. Here the CDR3 DNA reads TGTGCCAGCAGCCTGACGGGTTGGGGTTACAATGAGCAGTTCTTC. Translation: CASSLTGWGYNEQFF.

The chain is built from TRBV11-2 and TRBJ2-2; maybe TRBD2 (5 bases). Trimming removed 1 base from V and 7 bases from J, with 13 bases in between. This CDR3 contains 15 residues. Germline loops: CDR1 SGHAT, CDR2 FQNNGV. The CDR3 DNA follows: TGTGCCAGCAGCTTAGGATCGGGATACGGCGGGGAGCTGTTTTTT. Translated, it gives CASSLGSGYGGELFF. Looking up the rest from reference TRBV11-2 and TRBJ2-2 gives the full variable domain: EAGVAQSPRYKIIEKRQSVAFWCNPISGHATLYWYQQILGQGPKLLIQFQNNGVVDDSQLPKDRFSAERLKGVDSTLKIQPAKLEDSAVYLCASSLGSGYGGELFFGEGSRLTVL.

This chain connects TRBV27 to TRBJ2-7; 14 bases agree with TRBD2. Per germline, CDR1 MNHEY and CDR2 SMNVEV (reference sequence). The length of the CDR3 is 15 residues. Germline trimming cut 6 bases from V and 12 bases from J; bases unmatched to any gene: 13. CDR3 DNA sequence: TGTGCCAGCAGCGCCGGGACTAGCGGGAGCGGGTGGCGGTACTTC. Amino acid sequence: CASSAGTSGSGWRYF.

This clone occurred a few times. The chain carries TRBV6-6 and TRBJ2-7; tentative D call: TRBD2 (6 bases). The CDR3 has 13 residues. In germline, CDR1 is MNHNY, CDR2 SVGAGI (reference sequence). V lost 5 bases and J lost 2, with 10 bases in between. The CDR3 DNA sequence: TGTGCCAGCAGTCCTAGCGAGGCCTACGAGCAGTACTTC. It translates to CASSPSEAYEQYF.

CDR3 sequence: CASSLLASSYEQYF. CDR3 sequence (DNA): TGTGCCAGCAGCTTGCTAGCGAGCTCCTACGAGCAGTACTTC. The chain couples TRBV5-5 to TRBJ2-7, with a possible D match to TRBD2 (6 bases). The germline V gene has CDR1 SGHKS and CDR2 YYEKEE (reference sequence). With 1 base removed from V and 0 bases from J, the gap between germline ends came to 8 bases. CDR3 length: 14 residues.

The rearrangement uses TRBV27 and TRBJ1-1; D is possibly TRBD1 (5 bases). CDR3 length: 14 amino acids. Germline values: CDR1 MNHEY, CDR2 SMNVEV (reference sequence). V lost 2 bases and J 3 bases, leaving 10 bases between the germline ends. CDR3 bases: TGTGCCAGCAGTTTAAGAGGGGCGGACACTGAAGCTTTCTTT. This translates into CASSLRGADTEAFF.

The count of this clone is one. J is TRBJ2-2 and V is TRBV6-5, with TRBD2 matching 10 bases. Looked up from germline, CDR1 is MNHEY and CDR2 is SVGAGI. This CDR3 contains 15 residues. The ends lost 2 bases at V and 6 bases at J; junction bases unmatched: 3. CDR3 residues: CASSYQLAGPGELFF. The CDR3 nucleotides are TGTGCCAGCAGTTACCAACTAGCGGGACCCGGGGAGCTGTTTTTT.

The chain carries TRBV19 and TRBJ2-4; possibly TRBD2 for D (5 bases). Germline loops: CDR1 LNHDA, CDR2 SQIVND (reference sequence). V was pared by 3 bases and J by 3 bases, with 9 bases between. This CDR3 has 14 residues. CDR3 sequence: CASSIQDFKNIQYF. The CDR3 DNA sequence: TGTGCCAGTAGTATCCAGGACTTCAAAAACATTCAGTACTTC.

The V and J genes are TRBV14 and TRBJ2-5, with D possibly TRBD1 on 5 matching bases. CDR1 is SGHDN and CDR2 is FVKESK in the germline V gene. The germline V and J ends were trimmed by 8 bases and 4 bases, with 11 bases remaining between them. The CDR3 spans 12 residues. The DNA for the CDR3 is TGTGCCAGCGGGGCAGGGCCAGAGACCCAGTACTTC. Translation: CASGAGPETQYF.

The V call is TRBV7-9, the J call TRBJ2-1, with 14 bases aligning to TRBD2. The CDR3 has 18 amino acids. The V and J ends lost 5 bases and 2 bases, in that order; junction bases with no gene match: 8. Per germline, CDR1 SEHNR and CDR2 FQNEAQ (reference sequence). Written as DNA, the CDR3 is TGTGCCAGCAGCCAGGGACTAGCGGGAGAAACACCCTACAATGAGCAGTTCTTC. This encodes CASSQGLAGETPYNEQFF.